The sequence of this T cell receptor (beta chain) was determined in a study of cytomegalovirus exposure and HLA in healthy donors. Overall study results and limits: Some TCR beta chains (around 180 of them) were listed as cytomegalovirus-associated. Both high specificity and high sensitivity reportedly marked the classifier's diagnosis of cytomegalovirus status. Several top significant clusters appeared, in a later analysis, to be linked to common viral pathogens.

Of note for this clone: The antigen remains unidentified.

Trimming left V 5 bases short and J 0 bases short, with 13 bases between. The CDR3 covers 15 residues. CDR1 and CDR2 (germline): SEHNR, FQNEAQ (reference sequence). PCR used 60 Vbeta primers and 13 Jbeta primers. Clones were sequenced by immunoSEQ multiplex PCR, and TCRdb holds only the in-frame ones, with some missing. Among about 150,000 clones listed, around 79% were seen once. The chain employs TRBV7-9 and TRBJ1-1; tentatively, D is TRBD1 (5 bases). Material for sequencing was PBMCs. The sequence was collected from a human donor in good health. The CDR3 bases are TGTGCCAGCAGCCCAGGGCAGATATTGAACACTGAAGCTTTCTTT. Protein product: CASSPGQILNTEAFF.